The 15 T cell receptor beta chains below were found in one sample sequenced in a study of T cells in women clearing cervical HPV infection. Assay: immunoSEQ multiplex PCR; the TCRdb copy retains only in-frame clones and omits some. The listing records around 30,000 clones. Sequenced: blood buffy coat. The receptors shown here come from a woman aged 18-70 years with a cervical HPV16 infection that either progressed to CIN3+ or cleared (not recorded which).

About this clone: The read finishes 3 residues shy of the CDR3 end, and the germline J gene is used to complete it. This rearrangement joins TRBV5-1 to TRBJ2-6, with 7 nucleotides matching TRBD1. CDR3 length: 15 amino acids. Germline V gene sequence: CDR1 SGHRS, CDR2 YFSETQ. V shed 3 bases, J shed 4 bases, and the junction held 4 bases outside the gene matches. The covered CDR3 bases are TGCGCCAGCAGCTCAACAGGGGCCGGGGCCAACGTC. The encoded protein is CASSSTGAGANV. The whole CDR3 protein reads CASSSTGAGANVLTF.

With respect to this clone: Read data end 3 residues before the CDR3 end; the end is taken from the germline J gene. J is TRBJ1-2 and V is TRBV7-9, with TRBD1 matching 10 bases. The CDR3 is 14 residues long. Germline-derived CDR1 and CDR2 are SEHNR and FQNEAQ (reference sequence). CDR3 sequence: CASSPGTGVSDYTF. CDR3 bases read: TGTGCCAGCAGCCCCGGGACAGGGGTAAGCGAC.

For this clone: The read terminates 3 residues before the CDR3 end, so the remaining end is supplied by the germline J gene. The chain uses TRBV20-1 and TRBJ2-5; 9 bases are a match to TRBD1. The CDR3 is 13 residues long. V lost 6 bases and J lost 5; bases outside the gene matches: 7. The germline gives CDR1 DFQATT, CDR2 SNEGSKA (reference sequence). The CDR3 sequence: CSAPGTGSETQYF. The covered CDR3 bases are TGCAGTGCCCCCGGGACAGGGTCGGAGACC.

The sequenced part of the CDR3 DNA is TGTGCCAGCAGTGCGGGGACAGGTGGTCAGCCC. Amino acid sequence: CASSAGTGGQP. The whole CDR3 protein is CASSAGTGGQPQHF. The chain employs TRBV6-1 and TRBJ1-5, with 8 bases matching TRBD1. Sequencing ends 3 residues short of the CDR3 end; the germline J gene provides the rest. This CDR3 is 14 amino acids long. In germline, CDR1 is MNHNS, CDR2 SASEGT. J gave up 6 bases and V 4 bases, and 5 bases lay outside the gene matches.

As to this clone: The CDR3 end is not reached by the read, which stops 3 residues before it; the germline J gene fills it in. The chain joins TRBV25-1 to TRBJ2-7; D ambiguous. Looked up from germline, CDR1 is MGHDK and CDR2 is SYGVNS. Trimming shortened V by 5 bases and J by 0 bases, and 11 bases separated the two germline ends. The CDR3 has 14 residues. The CDR3 is CASSPRSGSYEQYF. The CDR3 bases that were read are TGTGCCAGCAGTCCCCGCTCCGGCTCCTACGAG.

CDR3 region: CSARTRGLGNSPLHF. CDR3 DNA, as far as it was read: TGCAGCGCGAGAACGAGGGGGCTAGGAAATTCACCC. The rearrangement links TRBV20-1 to TRBJ1-6; 7 bases are a match to TRBD1. The observed sequence ends 3 residues before the CDR3 terminus, with the missing tail filled in from the germline J gene. The CDR3 has 15 amino acids. The V gene's germline CDR1 is DFQATT and CDR2 SNEGSKA (reference sequence).

Regarding this clone: The read falls 3 residues short of the CDR3 end, and the missing part is taken from the germline J gene. The rearrangement joins TRBV20-1 to TRBJ2-2; tentative D call: TRBD2 (6 bases). V was trimmed by 5 bases and J by 5 bases, leaving 15 bases between them. The CDR3 is 14 amino acids. Germline V gives CDR1 DFQATT, CDR2 SNEGSKA (reference sequence). CDR3 DNA, as far as it was read: TGCAGTGCTGCCGACATGGCGGGAACCGGGGAG. Translating it yields CSAADMAGTGE. The entire CDR3 sequence reads CSAADMAGTGELFF.

The CDR3 sequence is CASSVSGETQYF. Partial CDR3 DNA: TGTGCCAGCAGCGTATCCGGGGAGACC. V is TRBV9 and J is TRBJ2-5; D is undetermined. The read terminates 3 residues before the CDR3 end, so the remaining end is supplied by the germline J gene. CDR3 size: 12 residues. Germline V gene data show CDR1 as SGDLS and CDR2 as YYNGEE. Trimming took off 1 base at V and 5 bases at J, with 6 bases between the two ends.

With respect to this clone: With the read ending 3 residues before the CDR3 end, the germline J gene is used to fill in that end. The chain is built from TRBV28 and TRBJ2-7; no clear D. There are 12 residues in the CDR3. V gave up 1 base and J gave up 2 bases, with 3 bases separating them. Germline assignment: CDR1 MDHEN and CDR2 SYDVKM. The CDR3 sequence is CASSLLAYEQYF. The sequenced CDR3 bases are TGTGCCAGCAGTTTATTAGCCTACGAG.

A note on this clone: The read gets to within 3 residues of the CDR3 end, and the germline J gene fills in the rest. The chain recombines TRBV11-2 with TRBJ2-2, with 7 positions matching TRBD1. From germline, CDR1 is SGHAT and CDR2 FQNNGV. After removal of 2 bases from V and 7 bases from J, the junction contained 4 bases not matched to a gene. The CDR3 totals 14 residues. The chain's CDR3 is CASSLKGGGGELFF. The CDR3 DNA, read in part, is TGTGCCAGCAGCTTAAAAGGGGGCGGCGGGGAG.

With respect to this clone: Read data end 3 residues before the CDR3 end; the end is taken from the germline J gene. The chain recombines TRBV18 with TRBJ1-6, with D possibly TRBD1 on 6 matching bases. Germline-derived CDR1 and CDR2 are KGHSH and LQKENI. This CDR3 is 15 amino acids long. Trimming pared 5 bases from V and 5 bases from J, leaving 13 bases between. The CDR3 protein is CASSAGTPDNSPLHF. The sequenced part of the CDR3 DNA is TGTGCCAGCTCAGCCGGGACACCCGATAATTCACCC.

To note about this clone: The CDR3 end is not reached by the read, which stops 3 residues before it; the germline J gene fills it in. The chain is built from TRBV7-2 and TRBJ2-1, with D possibly TRBD1 on 6 matching bases. The CDR3 is 11 residues long. The germline gives CDR1 SGHTA, CDR2 FQGNSA. The germline V and J ends were trimmed by 6 bases and 9 bases, with 9 bases remaining between them. CDR3 DNA (partial): TGTGCCAGCAGTAACAGGGCTGAG. This encodes CASSNRAE. The CDR3 in its entirety is CASSNRAEQFF. The complete variable domain, with remaining parts taken from reference TRBV7-2 and TRBJ2-1, reads GAGVSQSPSNKVTEKGKDVELRCDPISGHTALYWYRQSLGQGLEFLIYFQGNSAPDKSGLPSDRFSAERTGGSVSTLTIQRTQQEDSAVYLCASSNRAEQFFGPGTRLTVL.

Note on this clone: The read stops 3 residues short of the end of the CDR3; the missing end is completed from the germline J gene. The chain has TRBV7-9 and TRBJ1-1; D unclear. V gave up 3 bases and J gave up 5 bases, with 10 bases separating them. The CDR3 spans 13 residues. Germline-derived CDR1 and CDR2 are SEHNR and FQNEAQ (reference sequence). The sequenced CDR3 bases are TGTGCCAGCAGCTTTAACAGTGGGACTGAA. It translates to CASSFNSGTE. The whole CDR3 region reads CASSFNSGTEAFF.

About this clone itself: A read error may produce the germline difference seen at one junction end. The CDR3 goes on 3 residues after the read ends, and that part is filled in from the germline J gene. The genes are TRBV6-1 and TRBJ1-2; possible D gene TRBD1, 5 bases. In germline, CDR1 is MNHNS, CDR2 SASEGT. CDR3 length: 13 residues. This chain's CDR3 is CASSAGDGYDYTF. The covered CDR3 bases are TGTGCCAGCAGTGCGGGGGACGGCTATGAC.

Regarding this clone: The read halts 3 residues ahead of the CDR3 end, with the missing end drawn from the germline J gene. This chain connects TRBV14 to TRBJ1-2; TRBD1 matches at 7 bases. The CDR3 consists of 18 residues. Germline-derived CDR1 and CDR2 are SGHDN and FVKESK. V lost 3 bases and J lost 0; bases outside the gene matches: 13. CDR3 amino acids: CASSQKFKGTESNYGYTF. The part of the CDR3 DNA that was read is TGTGCCAGCAGCCAGAAGTTCAAGGGGACAGAGTCTAACTATGGC.